Shown below are 11 T cell receptor beta chains from a single sample sequenced in a study of shared clonotypes between healthy human individuals. This table comes from immunoSEQ multiplex PCR, and its TCRdb copy is limited to in-frame clones, with some not included. The sample carries about 95,000 clones, roughly two thirds recorded once. Sequencing input: memory CD8+ T cells sorted from blood. Stated subset: CD45RO+ cells pooled with CCR7-negative TemRA cells. All receptors come from a man aged 25 to 40 in good health.

J is TRBJ2-3 and V is TRBV10-2; 7 positions match TRBD1. Germline assignment: CDR1 WSHSY and CDR2 SAAADI. The CDR3 length is 14 residues. Trimming took 3 bases from V and 2 from J; bases not matched to a gene: 2. Here the CDR3 reads CASSDTGDTDTQYF. The CDR3, as DNA: TGCGCCAGCAGTGATACAGGGGACACAGATACGCAGTATTTT.

The rearrangement uses TRBV4-1 and TRBJ1-2, with 9 bases identical to TRBD1. There are 15 residues in the CDR3. Per germline, CDR1 MGHRA and CDR2 YSYEKL. V shed 1 base, J shed 2 bases, and the junction held 2 bases outside the gene matches. The CDR3 region is CASSQGDRGNYGYTF. The CDR3 bases are TGCGCCAGCAGCCAAGGTGACAGGGGGAACTATGGCTACACCTTC.

This clone was seen many times. The gene calls are TRBV4-3 and TRBJ1-4; tentative D call: TRBD1 (5 bases). Trimming stripped 3 bases from V and 7 bases from J, with 15 bases between. CDR1 LGHNA and CDR2 YSLEER come from the germline V gene. This CDR3 contains 15 residues. The CDR3 protein is CASSQGSGLSEKLFF. The CDR3 DNA follows: TGCGCCAGCAGCCAGGGATCGGGACTGAGTGAAAAACTGTTTTTT.

The genes are TRBV4-3 and TRBJ2-1; perhaps D is TRBD1 or TRBD2 (5 bases each). The germline CDR1 and CDR2 sequences are LGHNA and YSLEER. Trimming pared 1 base from V and 2 bases from J, leaving 18 bases between. This CDR3 has 18 amino acids. The CDR3 reads CASSQAWGPEFTYNEQFF. The CDR3 DNA is TGCGCCAGCAGCCAAGCCTGGGGACCCGAGTTTACCTACAATGAGCAGTTCTTC.

The chain combines TRBV7-2 with TRBJ2-5; D may be TRBD1 (5 bases). The CDR3 loop spans 15 amino acids. Per germline, CDR1 SGHTA and CDR2 FQGNSA. V lost 2 bases, J lost 2 bases, and 12 bases lay in between. The CDR3 DNA sequence: TGTGCCAGCAGCTTATACCAGGGTGGTCAAGAGACCCAGTACTTC. It yields the protein CASSLYQGGQETQYF.

The chain employs TRBV7-2 and TRBJ1-2, with 7 bases aligning to TRBD1. V dropped 5 bases and J dropped 9; count of bases not matched to a gene: 9. CDR3 length: 13 residues. Per the germline V gene, CDR1 is SGHTA and CDR2 is FQGNSA. DNA for the CDR3: TGTGCCAGCAGCCGGGACAGACAGGTTAGCTACACCTTC. Amino acids: CASSRDRQVSYTF.

This clone was observed once. The chain couples TRBV6-1 to TRBJ2-1; D gene uncertain. The CDR3 length is 15 residues. CDR1 is MNHNS and CDR2 is SASEGT in the germline V gene. Between the trimmed V and J ends, which lost 6 bases and 3 bases, there was a span of 15 bases. The CDR3 loop reads CASSLSRDIYNEQFF. The CDR3 DNA is TGTGCCAGCAGCCTATCTAGAGACATCTACAATGAGCAGTTCTTC.

The genes are TRBV7-2 and TRBJ1-5; D gene uncertain. The germline CDR1 and CDR2 sequences are SGHTA and FQGNSA. The V and J ends lost 8 bases and 0 bases respectively, with 5 bases between them. CDR3 length: 12 residues. The CDR3 protein is CASADSNQPQHF. In DNA, the CDR3 is TGTGCCAGCGCCGATAGCAATCAGCCCCAGCATTTT.

The chain uses TRBV19 and TRBJ2-3; 8 bases map to TRBD1. The germline gives CDR1 LNHDA, CDR2 SQIVND (reference sequence). This CDR3 comprises 14 residues. Trimming removed 6 bases from V and 3 bases from J; junction bases left unmatched: 5. The CDR3 spells CASSGQGRTDTQYF. CDR3 bases: TGTGCCAGTAGCGGACAGGGTAGGACAGATACGCAGTATTTT.

The genes are TRBV27 and TRBJ2-4, with D unresolved. Trimming pared 5 bases from V and 4 bases from J, leaving 15 bases between. The CDR3 has 15 amino acids. Germline-derived CDR1 and CDR2 are MNHEY and SMNVEV (reference sequence). CDR3 amino acids: CASSPAYDGKNIQYF. The DNA for the CDR3 is TGTGCCAGCAGTCCCGCCTATGACGGAAAAAACATTCAGTACTTC.

The chain uses TRBV21-1 and TRBJ2-1; the table assigns TRBD2, which was not confirmed against the DNA. TRBV21-1 is listed as a pseudogene. This CDR3 is 13 amino acids long. CDR3: CASSDREDAEQFF. Here the CDR3 DNA reads TGTGCCAGCAGCGACCGGGAGGACGCTGAGCAGTTCTTC.